These 22 T cell receptor beta chains were all obtained from the same sample, sequenced in a study of cytomegalovirus exposure and HLA in healthy donors. 60 Vbeta and 13 Jbeta primers were used in PCR. TCRdb's table, derived via immunoSEQ multiplex PCR, lists solely in-frame clones and lacks some. This sample has around 130,000 clones, with around 8.5% found just once. Material for sequencing was PBMCs. These receptor sequences come from a man aged 35-49 years in good health and CMV-seronegative.

This clone was detected a few times. This chain links TRBV7-8 with TRBJ1-2, with 8 nucleotides matching TRBD1. CDR3 length: 16 amino acids. Germline V gives CDR1 SGHVS, CDR2 FQNEAQ. The V gene end was trimmed by 5 bases and the J gene end by 0 bases; junction bases not matched to a gene: 8. The CDR3 loop is CASSTPTGAANYGYTF. CDR3 DNA: TGTGCCAGCAGCACCCCGACAGGGGCAGCTAACTATGGCTACACCTTC.

This chain links TRBV13 with TRBJ1-1; D is unresolved. The V end lost 4 bases, the J end lost 8 bases, and 8 bases lay between the germline ends. CDR3 size: 11 residues. Germline assignment: CDR1 PRHDT and CDR2 FYEKMQ (reference sequence). The CDR3 DNA reads TGTGCCAGCAGCTCGTTCGGGGAAGCTTTCTTT. Encoded protein: CASSSFGEAFF. Looking up the rest from reference TRBV13 and TRBJ1-1 gives the full variable domain: AAGVIQSPRHLIKEKRETATLKCYPIPRHDTVYWYQQGPGQDPQFLISFYEKMQSDKGSIPDRFSAQQFSDYHSELNMSSLELGDSALYFCASSSFGEAFFGQGTRLTVV.

The genes are TRBV13 and TRBJ1-1; the D gene is possibly TRBD1 (5 bases). Germline CDR1 reads PRHDT; CDR2 reads FYEKMQ (reference sequence). This CDR3 is 14 amino acids long. With 2 bases removed from V and 3 bases from J, the gap between germline ends came to 10 bases. CDR3 nucleotide sequence: TGTGCCAGCAGCTTAAGGGGTAGGCACACTGAAGCTTTCTTT. Protein product: CASSLRGRHTEAFF.

CDR3 protein: CASRADRGTTQAFF. The CDR3, as DNA: TGTGCCAGCAGAGCCGACAGGGGGACCACCCAAGCTTTCTTT. V and J are TRBV6-5 and TRBJ1-1, with 9 bases lining up with TRBD1. The CDR3 has 14 residues. V shed 6 bases and J 9 bases; nucleotides not matched to a gene: 11. Per the germline V gene, CDR1 is MNHEY and CDR2 is SVGAGI.

In its sample, this clone was seen a few times. The chain recombines TRBV2 with TRBJ1-4; D gene uncertain. The CDR3 is 14 residues long. Trimming shortened V by 3 bases and J by 8 bases, and 13 bases separated the two germline ends. The germline V gene has CDR1 SNHLY and CDR2 FYNNEI. CDR3 protein: CASSDSWEGEKLFF. The CDR3 bases are TGTGCCAGCAGTGATTCGTGGGAGGGCGAAAAACTGTTTTTT.

The chain joins TRBV10-3 to TRBJ2-7; maybe TRBD1 (5 bases). This CDR3 contains 14 residues. Between the trimmed V and J ends, which lost 6 bases and 0 bases, there was a span of 12 bases. CDR1 and CDR2 (germline): ENHRY, SYGVKD. CDR3 in amino acids: CAIREDRNSYEQYF. In DNA, the CDR3 is TGTGCCATCAGGGAAGACAGAAACTCCTACGAGCAGTACTTC.

This clone was counted between two and nine times. The chain has TRBV5-4 and TRBJ2-7; 11 nucleotides match TRBD2. This CDR3 is built from 16 residues. Losses at the gene ends were 5 bases for V and 2 bases for J; bases not matched to a gene: 9. Germline lookup yields CDR1 SGHNT and CDR2 YYREEE (reference sequence). Written as DNA, the CDR3 is TGTGCCAGCAGGCAAGGGACTAGCGGTGACGCCTACGAGCAGTACTTC. Amino acid sequence: CASRQGTSGDAYEQYF.

The chain employs TRBV4-1 and TRBJ2-7; the match to TRBD2 covers 7 bases. The CDR3 is made up of 15 amino acids. Germline assignment: CDR1 MGHRA and CDR2 YSYEKL. V dropped 2 bases and J dropped 0; count of bases not matched to a gene: 4. CDR3 region: CASSQTRGTSYEQYF. The CDR3, as DNA: TGCGCCAGCAGCCAAACGCGGGGGACCTCCTACGAGCAGTACTTC.

The chain combines TRBV30 with TRBJ2-1; TRBD2 matches 8 bases. The CDR3 totals 16 residues. The V gene's germline CDR1 is GTSNPN and CDR2 SVGIG (reference sequence). V lost 0 bases and J lost 6; bases outside the gene matches: 10. Written as DNA, the CDR3 is TGTGCCTGGAGTGTGCGGGGGGCCCTACTTGGCAATGAGCAGTTCTTC. Its protein is CAWSVRGALLGNEQFF.

The CDR3 bases are TGTGCCAGCAGTGAAAGTCGGGGGAGTCAGCCCCAGCATTTT. This sequence encodes CASSESRGSQPQHF. This sequence joins TRBV6-1 and TRBJ1-5; D perhaps matches TRBD1 (5 bases). V lost 2 bases and J lost 6, with 11 bases in between. The CDR3 runs 14 residues. Germline loops: CDR1 MNHNS, CDR2 SASEGT.

The chain uses TRBV5-5 and TRBJ1-1, with D possibly being TRBD1 (5 bases). Germline lookup yields CDR1 SGHKS and CDR2 YYEKEE (reference sequence). V lost 4 bases, J lost 1 base, and 14 bases lay in between. This CDR3 is built from 15 residues. The CDR3: CASSERQSPNTEAFF. The CDR3 nucleotides are TGTGCCAGCAGCGAGCGACAGAGTCCGAACACTGAAGCTTTCTTT.

The table lists this clone with a few counts. V usage is TRBV6-5 and J usage is TRBJ1-5; D gene uncertain. CDR3 length: 14 amino acids. Per germline, CDR1 MNHEY and CDR2 SVGAGI. Trimming removed 6 bases from V and 2 bases from J, with 11 bases in between. For the CDR3, the DNA is TGTGCCAGCAGCCGAACAGCGGGCAATCAGCCCCAGCATTTT. It yields the protein CASSRTAGNQPQHF.

This clone was detected once. The junction differs from germline at one of its ends, possibly a read error. The rearrangement uses TRBV18 and TRBJ1-4; no clear D. Germline V CDR1 and CDR2: KGHSH, LQKENI. This CDR3 contains 15 residues. CDR3 amino acids: CASSPLGGNNEKLFF. The DNA of the CDR3 is TGTGCCAGCTCCCCACTCGGAGGAAATAATGAAAAACTGTTTTTT. The full variable domain, its missing parts supplied by reference TRBV18 and TRBJ1-4, is NAGVMQNPRHLVRRRGQEARLRCSPMKGHSHVYWYRQLPEEGLKFMVYLQKENIIDESGMPKERFSAEFPKEGPSILRIQQVVRGDSAAYFCASSPLGGNNEKLFFGSGTQLSVL.

The genes are TRBV2 and TRBJ1-5, with D perhaps TRBD1 (5 bases). The CDR3 extends over 15 amino acids. Looked up from germline, CDR1 is SNHLY and CDR2 is FYNNEI. V lost 7 bases to trimming and J lost 0 bases, with 13 bases between them. CDR3 nucleotide sequence: TGTGCCAGCACCCCGCAGGGCCATAGCAATCAGCCCCAGCATTTT. Protein sequence: CASTPQGHSNQPQHF.

The chain has TRBV2 and TRBJ2-1, with 9 bases fitting TRBD2. Germline V gives CDR1 SNHLY, CDR2 FYNNEI. This CDR3 is 14 amino acids long. With V trimmed by 8 bases and J by 6 bases, 8 bases remained unmatched. CDR3 residues: CASGGTSLVNEQFF. The CDR3 nucleotides read TGTGCCAGCGGTGGGACTAGCCTAGTCAATGAGCAGTTCTTC. Filled out from reference TRBV2 and TRBJ2-1, the complete variable domain reads EPEVTQTPSHQVTQMGQEVILRCVPISNHLYFYWYRQILGQKVEFLVSFYNNEISEKSEIFDDQFSVERPDGSNFTLKIRSTKLEDSAMYFCASGGTSLVNEQFFGPGTRLTVL.

This clone was observed a few times. V and J are TRBV7-9 and TRBJ1-6; unclear D gene. Per the germline V gene, CDR1 is SEHNR and CDR2 is FQNEAQ (reference sequence). V lost 5 bases, J lost 5 bases, and 4 bases lay in between. The CDR3 covers 12 residues. Written as DNA, the CDR3 is TGTGCCAGCAGCCCCAATAATTCACCCCTCCACTTT. Its protein is CASSPNNSPLHF.

The rearrangement uses TRBV19 and TRBJ1-2; a possible D gene is TRBD1 (6 bases). CDR1 is LNHDA, CDR2 SQIVND, per germline (reference sequence). This CDR3 is 16 amino acids long. V was pared by 5 bases and J by 2 bases, with 18 bases between. CDR3 nucleotide sequence: TGTGCCAGTAGTCAACCGGGACACCCGGGGAACTATGGCTACACCTTC. It yields the protein CASSQPGHPGNYGYTF.

The chain uses TRBV19 and TRBJ1-1; a possible D gene is TRBD1 (5 bases). The germline V and J ends were trimmed by 3 bases and 1 base, with 12 bases remaining between them. This CDR3 is built from 15 residues. Germline V CDR1 and CDR2: LNHDA, SQIVND (reference sequence). The CDR3 is CASSISRVPNTEAFF. The CDR3 DNA is TGTGCCAGTAGTATCAGCAGGGTCCCGAACACTGAAGCTTTCTTT.

CDR3: CATSTKLDRGADTQYF. DNA of the CDR3: TGTGCCACCAGCACAAAACTGGACAGGGGCGCAGATACGCAGTATTTT. The chain carries TRBV15 and TRBJ2-3; 9 bases line up with TRBD1. V shed 4 bases and J 4 bases; nucleotides not matched to a gene: 9. The CDR3 is made up of 16 amino acids. Germline V gives CDR1 LNHNV, CDR2 YYDKDF (reference sequence).

This clone was seen only a few times. The V gene is TRBV4-3, the J gene TRBJ2-6; TRBD1 aligns across 12 bases. The length of the CDR3 is 21 residues. V lost 0 bases to trimming and J lost 4 bases; unmatched junction nucleotides: 13. Germline CDR1 and CDR2: LGHNA and YSLEER. The CDR3 DNA follows: TGCGCCAGCAGCCAAGATCCGCAATCCGGGACAGGGGGCTTAGGGGCCAACGTCCTGACTTTC. Translated, it gives CASSQDPQSGTGGLGANVLTF.

The chain employs TRBV10-3 and TRBJ2-5; D tentatively fits TRBD1 or TRBD2 (7 bases each). Trimming cost V 6 bases and J 11 bases, with 22 bases left between them. The CDR3 covers 14 residues. Germline CDR1 and CDR2: ENHRY and SYGVKD. CDR3 amino acids: CAISETGRAYKQYF. The CDR3 bases are TGTGCCATCAGCGAGACAGGGAGGGCCTATAAGCAGTACTTC.

This clone turned up a few times. This chain uses TRBV9 with TRBJ1-2; weak D call: TRBD1 (5 bases). The CDR3 sequence is 13 residues long. Germline CDR1 and CDR2: SGDLS and YYNGEE. The V gene lost 4 bases and the J gene lost 1 base, with 8 bases spanning the gap. CDR3 protein: CASSKRGNYGYTF. The DNA for the CDR3 is TGTGCCAGCAGCAAAAGGGGTAACTATGGCTACACCTTC.